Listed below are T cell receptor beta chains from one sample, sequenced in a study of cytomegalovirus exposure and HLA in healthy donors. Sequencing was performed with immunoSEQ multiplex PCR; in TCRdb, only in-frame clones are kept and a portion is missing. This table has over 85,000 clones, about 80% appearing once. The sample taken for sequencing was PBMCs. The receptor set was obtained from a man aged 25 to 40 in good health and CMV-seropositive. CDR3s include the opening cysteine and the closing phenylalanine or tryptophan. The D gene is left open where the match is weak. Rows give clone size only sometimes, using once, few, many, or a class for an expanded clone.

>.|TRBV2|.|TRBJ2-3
TGTGCCACTAGCGCTAGCACAGATACGCAGTATTTT
CATSASTDTQYF
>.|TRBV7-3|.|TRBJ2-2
TGTGCCAGCAGCTCAACTGCAAATTGGCAGGTGAACACCGGGGAGCTGTTTTTT
CASSSTANWQVNTGELFF
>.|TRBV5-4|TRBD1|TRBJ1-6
TGTGCCAGCAGCTTAGAGACAGGGGGGAGGCTCCACTTT
CASSLETGGRLHF
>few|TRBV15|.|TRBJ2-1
TGTGCCACCAGCAGAGATGGCGGGGGCCTCTCCTACAATGAGCAGTTCTTC
CATSRDGGGLSYNEQFF
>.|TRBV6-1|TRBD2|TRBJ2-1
TGTGCCAGCGTCAGGAGCGGGGGCTACAATGAGCAGTTCTTC
CASVRSGGYNEQFF
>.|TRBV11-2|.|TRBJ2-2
TGTGCCAGCAGCTCGAACAGGGTCGCTGGGAACACCGGGGAGCTGTTTTTT
CASSSNRVAGNTGELFF
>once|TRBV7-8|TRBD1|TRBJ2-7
TGTGCCAGCAGCTTACCCAGGAGACAGGGGGCCCACGAGCAGTACTTC
CASSLPRRQGAHEQYF
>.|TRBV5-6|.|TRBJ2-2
TGTGCCTTCTCAGAGGGAAACACCGGGGAGCTGTTTTTT
CAFSEGNTGELFF
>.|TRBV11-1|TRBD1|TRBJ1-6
TGTGCCAGCAGCTTAGGGCCGACAGGGGGCCGGGATTCACCCCTCCACTTT
CASSLGPTGGRDSPLHF
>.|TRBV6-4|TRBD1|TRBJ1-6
TGTGCCAGCAGTGACCGTCAGGGGGTCTCACCCCTCCACTTT
CASSDRQGVSPLHF
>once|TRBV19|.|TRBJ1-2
TGTGCCAGTAGTATCCCCTTTAGGGGTGGAGGCTACACCTTC
CASSIPFRGGGYTF
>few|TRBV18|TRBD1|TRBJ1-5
TGTGCCAGCTCCAAAACAGGGGGTCGGTCGCCTAGCAATCAGCCCCAGCATTTT
CASSKTGGRSPSNQPQHF
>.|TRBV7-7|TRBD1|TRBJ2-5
TGTGCCAGCAGCTCGGTGCCCCTAAGGGGGCAGGGGGAGACCCAGTACTTC
CASSSVPLRGQGETQYF
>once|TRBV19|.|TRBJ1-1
TGTGCCAGTAAATTAGGGGGGGGCTCCACTGAAGCTTTCTTT
CASKLGGGSTEAFF
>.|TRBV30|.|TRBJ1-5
TGTGCCTGGAGTCCGGTGCCTCGGAATCAGCCCCAGCATTTT
CAWSPVPRNQPQHF
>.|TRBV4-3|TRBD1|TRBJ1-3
TGCGCCAGCAGCCAAGCCGGCGGGACAGTTCGAAACACCATATATTTT
CASSQAGGTVRNTIYF
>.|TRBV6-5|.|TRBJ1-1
TGTGCCAGCAGTTATAGACAGGTGAGGAACACTGAAGCTTTCTTT
CASSYRQVRNTEAFF
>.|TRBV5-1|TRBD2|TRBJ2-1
TGCGCCAGCAGCTTCCCGGGGGGACGAGAATTCTTC
CASSFPGGREFF
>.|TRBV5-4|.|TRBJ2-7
TGTGCCAGCAGCTTGGTTGGGCAGAGGGCCCTGTTGACCTCCGAGCAGTACTTC
CASSLVGQRALLTSEQYF
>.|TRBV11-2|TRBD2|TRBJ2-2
TGTGCCAGCAGCTCCCCTAGCGGGAACACCGGGGAGCTGTTTTTT
CASSSPSGNTGELFF
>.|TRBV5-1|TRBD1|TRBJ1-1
TGCGCCAGCAGCTTGTTTGGGACAGGGGGAGTTGGGTTGAACACTGAAGCTTTCTTT
CASSLFGTGGVGLNTEAFF
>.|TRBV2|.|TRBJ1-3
TGTGCCAGCAGTGAAGGTATTGGGGGCCTCGGCGCCATATATTTT
CASSEGIGGLGAIYF
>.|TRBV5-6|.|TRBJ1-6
TGTGCCAGCAGCTTGGAAGGCAGGGATTCACCCCTCCACTTT
CASSLEGRDSPLHF
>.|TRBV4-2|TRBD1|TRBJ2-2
TGTGCCAGCAGCTACGGACAGGCGGCTGGCACCGGGGAGCTGTTTTTT
CASSYGQAAGTGELFF
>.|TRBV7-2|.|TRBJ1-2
TGTGCCAGCAGCTTAGGGCAGGGTTATGGCTACACCTTC
CASSLGQGYGYTF
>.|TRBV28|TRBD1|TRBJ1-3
TGTGCCAGCAGTTTATGGGACAGGGCCTTCTCTGGAAACACCATATATTTT
CASSLWDRAFSGNTIYF
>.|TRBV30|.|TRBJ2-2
TGTGCCTGGATCCCCCCGCGGGCGAACACCGGGGAGCTGTTTTTT
CAWIPPRANTGELFF
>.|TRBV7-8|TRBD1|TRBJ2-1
TGTGCCAGCAGCTGGGGTCCCGGGACAGGGATTATCAATGAGCAGTTCTTC
CASSWGPGTGIINEQFF
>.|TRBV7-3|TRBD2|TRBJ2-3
TGTGCCAGCAGCTCTCCGGGACTAGCGCCAGATACGCAGTATTTT
CASSSPGLAPDTQYF
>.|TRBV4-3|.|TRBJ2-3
TGCGCCAGCAGCCAAGGCGGGGGCAAAGATACGCAGTATTTT
CASSQGGGKDTQYF
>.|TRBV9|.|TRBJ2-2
TGTGCCAGCAGCCCTAACACCGGGGAGCTGTTTTTT
CASSPNTGELFF
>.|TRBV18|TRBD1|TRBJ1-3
TGTGCCAGCTCACCGGGACAGGGCTCTGGAAACACCATATATTTT
CASSPGQGSGNTIYF
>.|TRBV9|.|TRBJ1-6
TGTGCCAGCAGCGTCCGTGAGGACTCCTATAATTCACCCCTCCACTTT
CASSVREDSYNSPLHF
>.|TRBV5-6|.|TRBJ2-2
TGTGCCAGCAGCCCTGCCTTCTCTGGACACCTCAGAGGGGAGCTGTTTTTT
CASSPAFSGHLRGELFF
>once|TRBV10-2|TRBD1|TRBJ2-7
TGCGCCAGCAGTGGGACAGGGACCTACGAGCAGTACTTC
CASSGTGTYEQYF